This T cell receptor (beta chain) appears in the sequencing data of a study of blood T cell repertoires in COVID-19 (dated by TCRdb to 2018 to 2021). About the full investigation: Samples from collaborators originated in the United States, Italy and Spain and spanned both the acute and convalescent phases of COVID-19. The prospective study material was composed of cDNA or gDNA derived from T cells, B-cell-depleted T cells, or PBMCs. The dataset comprised deeply sampled blood TCRbeta repertoires from subjects exposed to, actively infected with, or recovered from COVID-19. A freely available public database, intended as a resource for researchers studying the immune response to SARS-CoV-2, is where the repertoires were released. Samples were obtained from the ongoing ImmuneRACE study (first 160 participants) and from over 1,000 subjects provided by 6 global collaborators. The sample metadata nearly always contained a de-identified subject ID, COVID-19 status, age in years and sex. HLA class I and class II types, where available, came from metadata supplied by the sample provider rather than from assay-based typing.

With regard to this clone: Its recognized antigen is unknown. Base qualities are not at hand, and no much larger clone is one base apart.

In the prospective study, participants were roughly 18 to 100 years old, resided in about two dozen geographic areas of the United States, and were enrolled through a virtual design. In the prospective study, cohorts were assigned on the basis of participant-reported clinical history obtained from a screening survey and a study questionnaire. Exposed participants were defined as having been in contact with someone with a PCR-confirmed or clinician-diagnosed COVID-19 case within 2 weeks of study entry. Mobile phlebotomists in the prospective study collected whole blood, serum and a nasopharyngeal or oropharyngeal swab from every participant. Over a roughly two-month period, participants in the prospective study had the option of providing additional blood draws and questionnaires. Before DNA extraction, blood samples from the prospective study were shipped at room temperature or frozen. The paper's findings and limits, for the study overall: The quantity of clinical and demographic metadata differed by source and by participant and was supplied without curation.

TCRbeta CDR3 regions were amplified from genomic DNA by means of the immunoSEQ Assay, a bias-controlled multiplex PCR. The study's own analysis went as follows. The number of nucleated cells in each sample was estimated by amplification of reference gene primers within the assay. To quantify the absolute abundance of each unique TCRbeta CDR3 rearrangement, sequence reads were collapsed and filtered. Productive Simpson clonality was computed per sample as the square root of Simpson's diversity index over productive rearrangements. As stored in TCRdb, this immuneACCESS dataset retains in-frame rearrangements with V and J assigned. A fraction of the clones does not appear; measured against another copy, unresolved V genes explain less than half of the discrepancy, and the remainder lacks a known reason. V, J and clone size reflect that table, while D and trimming were determined from the DNA. Across this sample there are 350,000 to 450,000 clones, with approximately 89% seen only once. The biggest ten clones account for just over 0.85% of the sample.

V is reduced by 3 bases and J by 4 bases, leaving a spacing of 6 bases between them. The CDR3 starts with the cysteine, ends with the phenylalanine, and has 12 residues. The DNA shown is the 36-base CDR3, in frame from base 1. CDR1 and CDR2 (LGHNT, FRNRAP) derive from the germline V gene. Sequencing was performed on PBMCs or T cells enriched from blood (not recorded which). The rearranged chain carries TRBV12-5 and TRBJ1-1, with no confidently assigned D gene. The origin of this receptor is a woman in her thirties or forties who had been exposed to COVID-19. The DNA sequence is as follows: TGTGCTAGTGGTTTCGGGATCACTGAAGCTTTCTTT. Its amino acids are CASGFGITEAFF.